Each of the 28 T cell receptor beta chains below was sequenced from the same sample in a study of T-cell reconstitution after alpha-beta-depleted transplantation in children. The authors prepared the TCRbeta library with unique molecular identifiers. TCRdb re-analysed the PCR reads in MiXCR, keeping a single row per CDR3 protein. Among approximately 640,000 distinct CDR3 sequences listed, roughly 17% were seen once. The source material was PBMCs from the stem cell graft donor, sampled from the stem cell graft. The receptors were gathered from a human donor who donated a stem cell graft to a child with acute myeloid leukemia.

This clonotype was observed at least ten times. This CDR3 is CSATKQEDYEQYF. The CDR3 region has the DNA TGCAGTGCTACAAAACAGGAGGACTACGAGCAGTACTTC. The rearrangement joins TRBV20-1 to TRBJ2-7, with D perhaps assigned TRBD1 or TRBD2 (5 bases each). The germline CDR1 and CDR2 sequences are DFQATT and SNEGSKA (reference sequence). V was clipped by 4 bases and J by 3 bases, with 13 bases between them. The CDR3 has 13 residues.

This rearrangement joins TRBV4-3 to TRBJ2-3; 7 bases fit TRBD2. The length of the CDR3 is 14 residues. The trim removed 0 bases at V and 8 bases at J, leaving 5 bases unmatched. The germline V gene has CDR1 LGHNA and CDR2 YSLEER. CDR3 amino acids: CASSQDRTRGTQYF. In DNA form, the CDR3 reads TGCGCCAGCAGCCAAGATCGGACTAGAGGTACGCAGTATTTT.

Many counts were recorded for this clonotype. The chain links TRBV20-1 to TRBJ2-1, with D perhaps TRBD1 (7 bases). Trimming removed 5 bases at V and 5 bases at J, with 16 bases between. The CDR3 has 14 amino acids. The V gene's germline CDR1 is DFQATT and CDR2 SNEGSKA (reference sequence). CDR3 sequence: CSAHSQGGDNEQFF. The CDR3 DNA reads as TGCAGTGCTCACTCGCAGGGGGGAGACAATGAGCAGTTCTTC.

The rearrangement joins TRBV11-3 to TRBJ2-7; either TRBD1 or TRBD2 may supply D (5 bases each). The CDR3 length is 16 residues. Germline CDR1 SGHNT, CDR2 YENEEA. The V end lost 4 bases, the J end lost 3 bases, and 19 bases lay between the germline ends. The CDR3 nucleotides are TGTGCCAGCAGCTCCAGTTCGAGCTGGGGGAGCTACGAGCAGTACTTC. It is translated as CASSSSSSWGSYEQYF. The full variable domain, in which reference TRBV11-3 and TRBJ2-7 provide the parts outside the CDR3, is EAGVVQSPRYKIIEKKQPVAFWCNPISGHNTLYWYLQNLGQGPELLIRYENEEAVDDSQLPKDRFSAERLKGVDSTLKIQPAELGDSAVYLCASSSSSSWGSYEQYFGPGTRLTVT.

Concerning this clonotype itself: This may come from a read error, since a much larger clone is one base off. The genes are TRBV27 and TRBJ2-3; 11 bases match TRBD2. After removal of 4 bases from V and 6 bases from J, the junction contained 9 bases not matched to a gene. CDR1 and CDR2 (germline): MNHEY, SMNVEV (reference sequence). The CDR3 is 16 residues long. CDR3 loop: CASSSPSGGCHDTQYF. CDR3 nucleotide sequence: TGTGCCAGCAGTTCTCCTAGCGGGGGGTGTCACGATACGCAGTATTTT.

The CDR3 sequence is CASSYSSTQPGQAFGGTEAFF. DNA of the CDR3: TGTGCCAGCAGTTACAGCTCCACTCAACCGGGACAGGCGTTTGGGGGCACTGAAGCTTTCTTT. The genes are TRBV6-2 or TRBV6-3 and TRBJ1-1, with 8 bases lining up with TRBD1. V shed 2 bases and J 4 bases; nucleotides not matched to a gene: 24. The V gene's germline CDR1 is MNHEY and CDR2 SVGEGT. This CDR3 has 21 residues.

This clonotype was recorded many times. This chain connects TRBV5-1 to TRBJ1-1; D is possibly TRBD1 (5 bases). The germline V gene has CDR1 SGHRS and CDR2 YFSETQ. CDR3 length equals 15 residues. V lost 0 bases, J lost 0 bases, and 9 bases lay in between. CDR3 region: CASSLGGTVNTEAFF. The CDR3 region has the DNA TGCGCCAGCAGCTTGGGAGGGACGGTGAACACTGAAGCTTTCTTT.

The rearrangement joins TRBV5-1 to TRBJ2-2; D ambiguous. Per germline, CDR1 SGHRS and CDR2 YFSETQ. CDR3 length: 16 residues. The V and J ends lost 4 bases and 0 bases respectively, with 13 bases between them. The DNA of the CDR3 is TGCGCCAGCAGCCGAAACAAGAAAACGAACACCGGGGAGCTGTTTTTT. The encoded protein is CASSRNKKTNTGELFF.

The rearrangement uses TRBV6-5 and TRBJ2-2; D is unclear. Germline V gene data show CDR1 as MNHEY and CDR2 as SVGAGI. With 2 bases removed from V and 7 bases from J, the gap between germline ends came to 17 bases. This CDR3 has 16 amino acids. The CDR3: CASSYEAGDLNGELFF. In DNA form, the CDR3 reads TGTGCCAGCAGTTACGAGGCAGGAGACCTTAACGGGGAGCTGTTTTTT.

This clonotype was seen ten or more times. V usage is TRBV6-5 and J usage is TRBJ1-1; D not certain. With 2 bases removed from V and 3 bases from J, the gap between germline ends came to 10 bases. CDR1 is MNHEY and CDR2 is SVGAGI in the germline V gene. The CDR3 has 14 amino acids. In DNA, the CDR3 is TGTGCCAGCAGTTACGAGGCCAGCCACACTGAAGCTTTCTTT. It translates to CASSYEASHTEAFF.

This clonotype was seen ten or more times. The rearrangement uses TRBV20-1 and TRBJ1-2, with D possibly being TRBD1 (6 bases). This CDR3 contains 11 residues. CDR1 and CDR2 (germline): DFQATT, SNEGSKA (reference sequence). V gave up 1 base and J gave up 13 bases, with 13 bases separating them. This CDR3 reads CSARASGVCTF. The CDR3, as DNA: TGCAGTGCTAGAGCTTCAGGGGTGTGCACCTTC.

This clonotype came up many times. The chain employs TRBV7-2 and TRBJ1-2; the D gene is possibly TRBD1 (5 bases). The CDR3 has 13 amino acids. Per germline, CDR1 SGHTA and CDR2 FQGNSA. Trimming took 4 bases from V and 5 from J, leaving 11 bases between them. The CDR3 DNA reads as TGTGCCAGCAGCTCCCGAGGGACGTATGGCTACACCTTC. Translated, it gives CASSSRGTYGYTF.

This clonotype occurred once. The chain is built from TRBV5-1 and TRBJ2-3; 11 bases fit TRBD2. The V segment lost 3 bases and the J segment 4 bases; nucleotides outside the gene matches: 7. The CDR3 contains 16 residues. Germline values: CDR1 SGHRS, CDR2 YFSETQ. Here the CDR3 reads CASSSPIAGGADTQYF. Here the CDR3 DNA reads TGCGCCAGCAGCTCCCCGATAGCGGGGGGGGCAGATACGCAGTATTTT.

In this sample, this clonotype turned up many times. The V and J genes are TRBV6-5 and TRBJ2-2, with D hard to call. Trimming took 10 bases from V and 0 from J, leaving 12 bases between them. CDR3 length: 14 amino acids. CDR1 and CDR2 (germline): MNHEY, SVGAGI. The CDR3 loop is CATRTASNTGELFF. The CDR3 coding sequence is TGTGCCACCCGGACGGCCTCGAACACCGGGGAGCTGTTTTTT.

The CDR3 reads CSARVEGLAHHNEQFF. CDR3 DNA sequence: TGCAGTGCTAGAGTAGAGGGACTAGCTCATCACAATGAGCAGTTCTTC. This sequence joins TRBV20-1 and TRBJ2-1, with TRBD2 matching 9 bases. The junction had 9 bases not matched to a gene; V was cut back by 1 base and J by 5 bases. Germline assignment: CDR1 DFQATT and CDR2 SNEGSKA (reference sequence). The CDR3 is 16 residues long.

This clonotype occurred a few times. This chain joins TRBV7-2 and TRBJ1-5; D may be TRBD1 (5 bases). Germline V gene lookup returns CDR1 SGHTA and CDR2 FQGNSA. The CDR3 extends over 15 amino acids. The V end was cut by 1 base, the J end by 3 bases, with 10 bases between. In DNA, the CDR3 is TGTGCCAGCAGCTTAGTCCCGACAGCCAATCAGCCCCAGCATTTT. Amino acids: CASSLVPTANQPQHF.

The chain has TRBV6-1 and TRBJ1-1; D possibly corresponds to TRBD1 (5 bases). Looked up from germline, CDR1 is MNHNS and CDR2 is SASEGT. Trimming removed 2 bases at V and 2 bases at J, with 12 bases between. The CDR3 covers 15 residues. CDR3 sequence (DNA): TGTGCCAGCAGTGAACCGGGGCAGGTAAACACTGAAGCTTTCTTT. This translates into CASSEPGQVNTEAFF.

This clonotype was recorded many times. The V and J genes are TRBV28 and TRBJ2-7; D may be TRBD1 or TRBD2 (5 bases each). V lost 3 bases to trimming and J lost 7 bases, with 16 bases between them. Germline CDR1 is MDHEN and CDR2 is SYDVKM. The CDR3 is 14 residues long. The CDR3 nucleotides are TGTGCCAGCAGTTTGTGGCAGGGTTCGGGAGAGCAGTACTTC. Translated: CASSLWQGSGEQYF.

This clonotype was found a few times. The chain employs TRBV11-2 and TRBJ2-2, with D hard to call. This CDR3 contains 13 residues. The ends were cut back, 3 bases at V and 8 bases at J, with 10 bases in the middle. CDR1 and CDR2 (germline): SGHAT, FQNNGV. The CDR3 DNA follows: TGTGCCAGCAGCTTCCAACTTGAGGGGGAGCTGTTTTTT. It yields the protein CASSFQLEGELFF.

The chain links TRBV6-1 to TRBJ1-3; D not resolved. Trimming shortened V by 6 bases and J by 0 bases, and 12 bases separated the two germline ends. Germline V gene lookup returns CDR1 MNHNS and CDR2 SASEGT. The CDR3 sequence is 15 residues long. The CDR3 sequence: CASSRLWVSGNTIYF. CDR3 DNA sequence: TGTGCCAGCAGCCGACTGTGGGTCTCTGGAAACACCATATATTTT.

This clonotype was detected only a few times. This chain links TRBV6-5 with TRBJ2-2, with 9 bases identical to TRBD2. The ends lost 4 bases at V and 6 bases at J; junction bases unmatched: 6. This CDR3 has 15 amino acids. The germline CDR1 and CDR2 sequences are MNHEY and SVGAGI. CDR3 sequence reads: CASSSRGGFAGELFF. DNA for the CDR3: TGTGCCAGCAGTTCGCGGGGGGGGTTTGCCGGGGAGCTGTTTTTT.

This chain links TRBV7-8 with TRBJ1-4, with 7 bases that match TRBD1. CDR1 and CDR2 from the germline V gene are SGHVS and FQNEAQ. This CDR3 region has 14 residues. V shed 4 bases and J 8 bases; nucleotides not matched to a gene: 7. The CDR3 DNA reads as TGTGCCAGCAGCTCCGACAGGGTCCTCGAAAAACTGTTTTTT. Translation: CASSSDRVLEKLFF.

This clonotype was counted only a few times. CDR3 nucleotide sequence: TGCGCCAGCAGCTCCAACCTACTAGCCCACTCCTACAATGAGCAGTTCTTC. Translating it yields CASSSNLLAHSYNEQFF. The chain has TRBV5-1 and TRBJ2-1, with D possibly TRBD2 on 6 matching bases. CDR1 SGHRS and CDR2 YFSETQ come from the germline V gene. The length of the CDR3 is 17 residues. The V end lost 3 bases, the J end lost 0 bases, and 16 bases lay between the germline ends.

This clonotype was detected ten times or more. The chain joins TRBV20-1 to TRBJ1-4; D remains unclear. CDR3 length: 14 amino acids. V shed 3 bases and J shed 0 bases, with 8 bases lying between them. Germline V CDR1 and CDR2: DFQATT, SNEGSKA (reference sequence). CDR3 residues: CSASRVSTNEKLFF. The CDR3 bases are TGCAGTGCTAGTAGGGTCTCAACTAATGAAAAACTGTTTTTT.

This clonotype was seen many times. This chain links TRBV20-1 with TRBJ2-7; D call uncertain. The V end was cut by 1 base, the J end by 2 bases, with 9 bases between. CDR1 DFQATT and CDR2 SNEGSKA come from the germline V gene (reference sequence). The CDR3 has 13 residues. In DNA, the CDR3 is TGCAGTGCTAGAGTTAGGAGCGCCTACGAGCAGTACTTC. This encodes CSARVRSAYEQYF.

This clonotype was seen more than once but under ten times. The V and J genes are TRBV12-3 or TRBV12-4 and TRBJ2-2, with TRBD2 matching 8 bases. This CDR3 has 16 amino acids. V trimming: 3 bases; J trimming: 3 bases; junction bases outside the gene matches: 6. The CDR3 nucleotides read TGTGCCAGCAGTTTCAACGGGGGGGCCTACACCGGGGAGCTGTTTTTT. It encodes CASSFNGGAYTGELFF.

This chain joins TRBV5-1 and TRBJ2-3, with 9 nucleotides matching TRBD2. V was clipped by 4 bases and J by 4 bases; unmatched bases: 7. The CDR3 contains 15 residues. Germline assignment: CDR1 SGHRS and CDR2 YFSETQ. CDR3 region: CASSLAGTSPDTQYF. CDR3 nucleotide sequence: TGCGCCAGCAGCCTGGCGGGGACTAGCCCAGATACGCAGTATTTT.

This clonotype has only a few counts. Compared with germline, one end of the junction differs, possibly owing to a read error. This sequence joins TRBV4-3 and TRBJ2-1, with 10 bases fitting TRBD2. The CDR3 runs 18 residues. Germline V gene lookup returns CDR1 LGHNA and CDR2 YSLEER. This CDR3 is CASSQGLGAGGRYNEQFF. CDR3 nucleotides: TGCGCCAGCAGTCAAGGACTCGGAGCGGGGGGGCGGTACAATGAGCAGTTCTTC.